Given below is one TCR beta chain in context. Its antigen has not been determined. Qualities for individual bases were not recorded, and no much larger clone is one base off. Receptor amplification or capture employed the immunoSEQ multiplex PCR assay. Drawn from immuneACCESS, this table holds only the in-frame rearrangements with V and J called that TCRdb kept. Clones are partly lost; checked studies trace under half to an unresolved V gene and leave the rest unexplained. Here the sample has more than 65,000 clones; around 90% occur a single time. The leading ten clones occupy approximately 0.2% of the sample. This entry belongs to a study of T cell changes during pregnancy in multiple sclerosis (dated by TCRdb to between 2018 and 2021). About the investigation overall: The study examined how the T cell repertoire changed over the course of pregnancy in women with multiple sclerosis.

V and J are truncated by 8 bases and 8 bases respectively, leaving an intervening sequence of 21 bases. The CDR3, cysteine through phenylalanine, is 15 amino acids long. The sequence is cut down to CDR3 DNA, 45 bases in frame from base 1. CDR1 and CDR2 are read off the germline V gene as MNHEY and SVGAGI. Rearrangement joined TRBV6-5 to TRBJ2-2; the D region possibly corresponds to TRBD2 (6 bases align). The receptor comes from a female donor with multiple sclerosis, enrolled in a pregnancy study. This sample comprised CD4+ T cells from peripheral blood mononuclear cells, obtained before pregnancy. The base sequence is TGTGCCAGCTCCCGGGACTCCTTGAGGGGAGGGGAGCTGTTTTTT. It translates to CASSRDSLRGGELFF.